This is a list of T cell receptor beta chains from one sample in a study of beta chain features in type 1 diabetes. The assay was immunoSEQ multiplex PCR, and TCRdb's table has in-frame clones only and misses some. The sample has approximately 170,000 clones; approximately 8% are singletons. Specimen: central memory CD4+ T cells from blood. The receptors originated from a man between 18 and 29 years old with type 1 diabetes. Both conserved end residues are part of each CDR3. Clone size appears in some rows only: once, few, many, or a class for an expanded clone.

clone_size	v_call	j_call	cdr3_length	cdr3_aa
few	TRBV5-4	TRBJ2-1	12	CASSLGAFGRFF
few	TRBV7-9	TRBJ1-5	16	CASSLWGEFEDRAQHF
many	TRBV7-6	TRBJ2-4	16	CASSLFGGADKNIQYF
few	TRBV10-2	TRBJ2-7	15	CASSDQTGKIYEQYF
-	TRBV29-1	TRBJ2-1	15	CSGCGLAGAFGEQFF
few	TRBV28	TRBJ2-3	13	CASSLGGVGPKYF
-	TRBV11-2	TRBJ1-6	15	CASSSRGSYNSPLHF
few	TRBV7-2	TRBJ1-2	13	CASSLGGAYGYTF
once	TRBV2	TRBJ2-5	11	CASSAQREGYF
few	TRBV21-1	TRBJ2-3	17	CASSPPLRTSLSDTQYF
many	TRBV30	TRBJ2-7	14	CAWATFLTGYEQYF
few	TRBV7-2	TRBJ1-2	14	CASSLVGQGYGYTF
-	TRBV7-8	TRBJ2-7	14	CASSARGQANEQYF
few	TRBV10-2	TRBJ2-1	14	CASRRLAGSGEQFF
-	TRBV6-4	TRBJ2-7	15	CASSDLRQNSYEQYF
few	TRBV7-8	TRBJ2-3	16	CASSLRTGGTADTQYF
few	TRBV7-9	TRBJ2-3	12	CASGQNTDTQYF
-	TRBV30	TRBJ2-3	17	CAWSVLGGGGGTDTQYF
-	TRBV11-2	TRBJ2-5	15	CASSLDRFTQETQYF
-	TRBV19	TRBJ1-2	15	CASNKPRDSIYGYTF
few	TRBV29-1	TRBJ2-7	12	CSVGGGAYEQYF
few	TRBV28	TRBJ1-2	13	CASRTGGDYGYTF
-	TRBV6-6	TRBJ1-4	14	CASSRTANNEKLFF
few	TRBV5-1	TRBJ2-1	13	CASSLGTDNEQFF
-	TRBV2	TRBJ1-5	14	CASSDVVVGQPQHF
few	TRBV29-1	TRBJ2-5	13	CSVGTGEMETQYF
few	TRBV20-1	TRBJ1-2	11	CSARVSYGYTF
few	TRBV5-6	TRBJ2-5	13	CASSLHREETQYF
few	TRBV6-5	TRBJ1-6	13	CASTKTGISPLHF
few	TRBV7-9	TRBJ2-1	15	CASSFTSGGALEQFF
-	TRBV4-2	TRBJ2-2	16	CASSPPTSMYTGELFF
-	TRBV19	TRBJ2-3	14	CATRPVSSTDTQYF
few	TRBV5-4	TRBJ1-2	15	CASSPDRGLIGGYTF